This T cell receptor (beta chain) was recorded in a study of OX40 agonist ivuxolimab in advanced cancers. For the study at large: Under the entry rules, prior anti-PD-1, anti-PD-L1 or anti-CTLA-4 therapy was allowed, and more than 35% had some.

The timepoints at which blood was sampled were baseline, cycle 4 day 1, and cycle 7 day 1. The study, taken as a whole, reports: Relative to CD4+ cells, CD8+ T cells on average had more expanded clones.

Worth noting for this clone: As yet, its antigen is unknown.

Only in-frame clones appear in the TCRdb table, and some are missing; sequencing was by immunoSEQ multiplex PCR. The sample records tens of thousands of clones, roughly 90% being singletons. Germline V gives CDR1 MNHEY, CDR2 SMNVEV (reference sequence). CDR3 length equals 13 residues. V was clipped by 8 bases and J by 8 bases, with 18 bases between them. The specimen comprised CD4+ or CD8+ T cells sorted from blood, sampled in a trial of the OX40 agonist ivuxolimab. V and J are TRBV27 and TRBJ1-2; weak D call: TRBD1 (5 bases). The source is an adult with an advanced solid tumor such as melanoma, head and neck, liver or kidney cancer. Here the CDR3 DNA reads TGTGCCAGCTCCTGGGGAGGGACGGGGGGCTACACCTTC. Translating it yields CASSWGGTGGYTF.